Below, one T cell receptor beta chain is given with its context. These data are taken from a study of blood T cell repertoires in COVID-19. Study as a whole: Samples taken during acute and convalescent COVID-19 were collected in the United States, Italy and Spain. Sources were T cells, B-cell-depleted T cells, or PBMCs; the material itself was cDNA or gDNA.

As originally analysed: Estimation of nucleated cell counts relied on the amplification of reference gene primers. Assay used: immunoSEQ multiplex PCR; TCRdb lists only in-frame clones, some missing. Clone size and V and J calls were adopted from that table, with D and trimming inferred from the DNA. Among around 190,000 clones listed, approximately 90% were seen once. Germline V gene lookup returns CDR1 LNHDA and CDR2 SQIVND (reference sequence). This CDR3 region has 14 residues. V was clipped by 5 bases and J by 8 bases, with 16 bases between them. The sequenced sample was peripheral blood. The clonotype originates from a man between 45 and 60 years old with COVID-19, enrolled during active disease. The chain joins TRBV19 to TRBJ2-1, with a weak D call TRBD1 (6 bases). In nucleotides, the CDR3 is TGTGCCAGTAGTGAGAACAGGGCTTTGCATGAGCAGTTCTTC. Translating gives CASSENRALHEQFF.